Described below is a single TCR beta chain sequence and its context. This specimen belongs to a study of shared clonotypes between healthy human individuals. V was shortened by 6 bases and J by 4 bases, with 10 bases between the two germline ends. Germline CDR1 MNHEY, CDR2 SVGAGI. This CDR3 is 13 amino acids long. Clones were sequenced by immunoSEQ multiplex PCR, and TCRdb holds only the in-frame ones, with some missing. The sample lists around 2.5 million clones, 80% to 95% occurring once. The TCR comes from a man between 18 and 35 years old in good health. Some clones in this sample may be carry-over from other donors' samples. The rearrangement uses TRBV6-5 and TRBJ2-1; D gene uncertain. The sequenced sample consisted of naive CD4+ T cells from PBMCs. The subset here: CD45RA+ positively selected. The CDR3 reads CASSPASYNEQFF. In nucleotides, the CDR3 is TGTGCCAGCAGCCCCGCATCTTACAATGAGCAGTTCTTC.